The 21 T cell receptor beta chains in this list originate from one sample, sequenced in a study of CD8+CD57+ T cells in acquired aplastic anemia. The template used for profiling TCR beta VDJ and CDR3 was genomic DNA. MiXCR was run by TCRdb on the reads, yielding one entry per CDR3 protein. The sample includes around 200,000 distinct CDR3 sequences, roughly 50% seen only once; the top ten take under 15%. Patients picked for sequencing had shown CD8+CD57+ cell expansion detected by flow cytometry. Sequenced input: sorted CD4+, CD8+, or CD8+CD57+ T cells (not recorded which) from PBMCs. These receptors originate from a human donor with aplastic anemia.

This clonotype has a count of ten or more. The chain carries TRBV20-1 and TRBJ2-7, with TRBD1 matching over 9 bases. V gave up 4 bases and J gave up 0 bases; unmatched junction bases: 4. Per the germline V gene, CDR1 is DFQATT and CDR2 is SNEGSKA (reference sequence). The CDR3 consists of 14 residues. The CDR3 loop is CSAKTGGASYEQYF. The DNA for the CDR3 is TGCAGTGCTAAAACAGGGGGCGCCTCCTACGAGCAGTACTTC.

This clonotype showed up just a few times. The J gene is TRBJ1-6, the V gene TRBV3-1, with TRBD1 identical over 11 bases. The CDR3 has 14 amino acids. V shed 6 bases and J 9 bases; nucleotides not matched to a gene: 4. Germline V gene data show CDR1 as LGHDT and CDR2 as YNNKEL (reference sequence). CDR3: CASRGTGGGSPLHF. CDR3 nucleotide sequence: TGTGCCAGCAGAGGGACAGGGGGTGGTTCACCCCTCCACTTT.

The chain joins TRBV10-2 to TRBJ2-3, with D unclear. V gave up 3 bases and J gave up 2 bases, with 9 bases separating them. CDR1 and CDR2 (germline): WSHSY, SAAADI. The CDR3 spans 14 residues. The CDR3 region is CASSDGAFTDTQYF. The CDR3 DNA reads as TGCGCCAGCAGTGATGGCGCTTTCACAGATACGCAGTATTTT.

This clonotype showed up many times. The genes are TRBV24-1 and TRBJ1-2; no clear D. This CDR3 has 12 residues. CDR1 and CDR2 (germline): KGHDR, SFDVKD. V was cut by 4 bases and J by 5 bases, with 7 bases left in between. This CDR3 reads CATSDPGYGYTF. The DNA for the CDR3 is TGTGCCACCAGTGACCCAGGTTATGGCTACACCTTC.

This clonotype was counted between two and nine times. V usage is TRBV15 and J usage is TRBJ2-7; 10 bases are a match to TRBD2. This CDR3 contains 14 residues. With V trimmed by 1 base and J by 8 bases, 5 bases remained unmatched. The V gene's germline CDR1 is LNHNV and CDR2 YYDKDF (reference sequence). The CDR3 DNA reads TGTGCCACCAGCAGAGTAGCGGGAGGATTTAAGCAGTACTTC. This codes for CATSRVAGGFKQYF. Variable domain in full (rest from reference TRBV15 and TRBJ2-7): DAMVIQNPRYQVTQFGKPVTLSCSQTLNHNVMYWYQQKSSQAPKLLFHYYDKDFNNEADTPDNFQSRRPNTSFCFLDIRSPGLGDTAMYLCATSRVAGGFKQYFGPGTRLTVT.

This clonotype was recorded many times. The genes are TRBV15 and TRBJ1-5; tentative D call: TRBD1 (5 bases). CDR1 and CDR2 from the germline V gene are LNHNV and YYDKDF (reference sequence). Trimming left V 1 base short and J 2 bases short, with 12 bases between. The CDR3 covers 16 residues. The chain's CDR3 is CATSRAPGTGNQPQHF. CDR3 in DNA: TGTGCCACCAGCAGAGCCCCAGGGACGGGCAATCAGCCCCAGCATTTT.

CDR3 in amino acids: CASSARPGGSSPLHF. CDR3 nucleotide sequence: TGTGCCAGCAGCGCCAGGCCGGGGGGCAGTTCACCCCTCCACTTT. The chain couples TRBV19 to TRBJ1-6; D might be TRBD1 (6 bases). The germline gives CDR1 LNHDA, CDR2 SQIVND (reference sequence). V lost 9 bases, J lost 9 bases, and 21 bases lay in between. The CDR3 spans 15 residues.

This chain connects TRBV19 to TRBJ1-2; TRBD1 matches 7 bases. The trim removed 1 base at V and 0 bases at J, leaving 2 bases unmatched. Germline V CDR1 and CDR2: LNHDA, SQIVND (reference sequence). The CDR3 totals 15 residues. For the CDR3, the DNA is TGTGCCAGTAGTATAGTCGGGACAGCTAACTATGGCTACACCTTC. Amino acids: CASSIVGTANYGYTF.

As concerns this clonotype: This may be a read error, as it is one base from a much larger clone. As DNA, the CDR3 is TGTGCCAGCAGCTCCTGGGGGGGGGATAGCATTCAGTACTTC. Encoded protein: CASSSWGGDSIQYF. The chain employs TRBV11-2 and TRBJ2-4; 7 bases map to TRBD2. V lost 4 bases and J lost 9; bases outside the gene matches: 9. CDR1 SGHAT and CDR2 FQNNGV come from the germline V gene. The CDR3 covers 14 residues.

The V call is TRBV29-1, the J call TRBJ2-7; 7 nucleotides align to TRBD1. This CDR3 region has 12 residues. Germline CDR1 is SQVTM and CDR2 is ANQGSEA. Trimming cost V 7 bases and J 2 bases; bases outside gene matches: 5. CDR3 in DNA: TGCAGCGCCATAGACAGGGCCTACGAGCAGTACTTC. It encodes CSAIDRAYEQYF.

The chain is built from TRBV5-4 and TRBJ1-1; D remains unclear. Germline CDR1 is SGHNT and CDR2 is YYREEE (reference sequence). Trimming removed 4 bases from V and 1 base from J, with 8 bases in between. The CDR3 is made up of 13 amino acids. This CDR3 is CASSRTANTEAFF. The CDR3 DNA follows: TGTGCCAGCAGCCGTACAGCGAACACTGAAGCTTTCTTT. Drawing the rest from reference TRBV5-4 and TRBJ1-1, the complete variable domain is ETGVTQSPTHLIKTRGQQVTLRCSSQSGHNTVSWYQQALGQGPQFIFQYYREEENGRGNFPPRFSGLQFPNYSSELNVNALELDDSALYLCASSRTANTEAFFGQGTRLTVV.

With regard to this clonotype: A junction boundary mismatches the germline segment, possibly from a read error. This CDR3 is CARRLAGGATDTQYF. CDR3 bases: TGCGCCCGAAGACTAGCGGGGGGGGCCACAGATACGCAGTATTTT. The chain carries TRBV2 and TRBJ2-3; 14 bases are shared with TRBD2. This CDR3 has 15 residues. The germline CDR1 and CDR2 sequences are SNHLY and FYNNEI.

This rearrangement joins TRBV5-1 to TRBJ1-3, with D perhaps TRBD1 (5 bases). The germline CDR1 and CDR2 sequences are SGHRS and YFSETQ. Deletions cut 2 bases from V and 3 bases from J, with 12 bases between. The CDR3 loop spans 15 amino acids. CDR3 region: CASSLGGAIGNTIYF. CDR3 DNA: TGCGCCAGCAGCTTAGGAGGGGCGATTGGAAACACCATATATTTT.

Only one count was recorded for this clonotype. This chain connects TRBV6-1 to TRBJ1-3; D call uncertain. CDR3 length: 14 residues. Trimming took 10 bases from V and 8 from J, leaving 21 bases between them. CDR1 is MNHNS and CDR2 is SASEGT in the germline V gene. CDR3: CATARDAIGDTIYF. In nucleotides, the CDR3 is TGTGCCACAGCCCGGGATGCCATTGGGGACACCATATATTTT.

This clonotype was found many times. The chain joins TRBV5-6 to TRBJ2-1, with D unclear. Per the germline V gene, CDR1 is SGHDT and CDR2 is YYEEEE. The ends were cut back, 0 bases at V and 4 bases at J, with 11 bases in the middle. This CDR3 spans 15 amino acids. The DNA of the CDR3 is TGTGCCAGCAGCTTGGGGCGACATAAGTACAATGAGCAGTTCTTC. Translated, it gives CASSLGRHKYNEQFF.

About this clonotype itself: Mismatch with germline at one junction end may stem from a read error. This sequence joins TRBV6-2 or TRBV6-3 and TRBJ2-7; weak D call: TRBD1 (5 bases). The CDR3 length is 11 residues. Germline V lookup: CDR1 MNHEY, CDR2 SVGEGT. The CDR3 spells CASSSGYDQYF. As DNA, the CDR3 is TGTGCCAGCAGTTCAGGGTACGACCAGTACTTC.

Only a few counts were recorded for this clonotype. The chain employs TRBV10-3 and TRBJ2-2; possible D gene TRBD2, 7 bases. The CDR3 loop spans 14 amino acids. Trimming took 4 bases from V and 4 from J, leaving 10 bases between them. The germline V gene encodes CDR1 ENHRY and CDR2 SYGVKD. Written as DNA, the CDR3 is TGTGCCATCAGTGGTCGGGGGGCCACCGGGGAGCTGTTTTTT. It codes for CAISGRGATGELFF.

The chain combines TRBV5-1 with TRBJ2-1; TRBD2 agrees at 7 bases. The CDR3 sequence is 14 residues long. V shed 3 bases and J 4 bases; nucleotides not matched to a gene: 4. Germline V gene sequence: CDR1 SGHRS, CDR2 YFSETQ. The chain's CDR3 is CASSSGTKYNEQFF. CDR3 coding DNA: TGCGCCAGCAGCTCCGGGACTAAATACAATGAGCAGTTCTTC.

This clonotype came up many times. The rearrangement joins TRBV20-1 to TRBJ1-6; D is possibly TRBD1 (5 bases). The CDR3 totals 15 residues. The germline V gene has CDR1 DFQATT and CDR2 SNEGSKA (reference sequence). Between the trimmed V and J ends, which lost 2 bases and 7 bases, there was a span of 15 bases. The DNA for the CDR3 is TGCAGTGCTAGACCCAAAGGGACGGACAATTCACCCCTCCACTTT. Translated: CSARPKGTDNSPLHF.

There are a few counts of this clonotype. The CDR3 is CASSESVLTF. As DNA, the CDR3 is TGTGCCAGCAGTGAGTCCGTCCTGACTTTC. The chain carries TRBV2 and TRBJ2-6; D unclear. Trimming took 3 bases from V and 12 from J, leaving 3 bases between them. The CDR3 runs 10 residues. Germline CDR1 is SNHLY and CDR2 is FYNNEI.

This clonotype was picked up many times. CDR3 DNA sequence: TGCGCCAGCAGTTCCGGTACCGGGACAGGGATCGGGAACACTGAAGCTTTCTTT. Its protein product is CASSSGTGTGIGNTEAFF. V gene TRBV5-1 combines with J gene TRBJ1-1, with 9 bases lining up with TRBD1. Germline CDR1 is SGHRS and CDR2 is YFSETQ. This CDR3 region has 18 residues. With 5 bases clipped from V and 1 base from J, the junction kept 15 bases outside the gene matches.